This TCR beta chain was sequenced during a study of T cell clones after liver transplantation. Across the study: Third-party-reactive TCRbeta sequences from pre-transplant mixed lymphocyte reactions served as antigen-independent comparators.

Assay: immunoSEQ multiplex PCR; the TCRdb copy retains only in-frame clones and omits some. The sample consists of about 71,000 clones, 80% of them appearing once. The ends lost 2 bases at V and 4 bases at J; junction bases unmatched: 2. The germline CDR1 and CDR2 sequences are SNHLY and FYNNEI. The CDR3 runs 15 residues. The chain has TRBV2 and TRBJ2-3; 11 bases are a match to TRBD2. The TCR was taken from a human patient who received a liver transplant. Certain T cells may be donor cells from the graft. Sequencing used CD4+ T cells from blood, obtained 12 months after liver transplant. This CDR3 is CASSELAGGADTQYF. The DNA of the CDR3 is TGTGCCAGCAGTGAACTAGCGGGAGGAGCAGATACGCAGTATTTT.